Following are 4 T cell receptor beta chains from one sample sequenced in a study of shared clonotypes between healthy human individuals. Some clones are missing from TCRdb's copy, which holds only in-frame ones; the method was immunoSEQ multiplex PCR. The data contain about 1 million clones, about 77% of them singletons. The sample comprised memory CD4+ T cells sorted from blood. Subset: CD45RA-negative fraction. These receptors came from a man aged 18 to 29 in good health.

The chain carries TRBV2 and TRBJ1-3; D possibly corresponds to TRBD1 (5 bases). CDR3 size: 17 residues. Deletions cut 2 bases from V and 4 bases from J, with 18 bases between. CDR1 is SNHLY and CDR2 is FYNNEI in the germline V gene. The chain's CDR3 is CASSEPGWGPNGNTIYF. The CDR3 DNA follows: TGTGCCAGCAGTGAACCTGGTTGGGGCCCTAACGGAAACACCATATATTTT.

The chain recombines TRBV10-2 with TRBJ1-5; D unresolved. The germline V gene encodes CDR1 WSHSY and CDR2 SAAADI. The V gene lost 7 bases and the J gene lost 7 bases, with 20 bases spanning the gap. CDR3 length: 15 amino acids. The CDR3 is CASMSWGNGDQPQHF. CDR3 nucleotide sequence: TGCGCCAGCATGTCATGGGGAAACGGCGACCAGCCCCAGCATTTT.

The CDR3 loop reads CASSVSYGDTYEQYF. The CDR3 coding sequence is TGTGCCAGCAGCGTATCATACGGCGATACCTACGAGCAGTACTTC. The chain couples TRBV9 to TRBJ2-7; no firm D call. The V gene's germline CDR1 is SGDLS and CDR2 YYNGEE. V was cut by 1 base and J by 2 bases, with 13 bases left in between. The CDR3 is made up of 15 amino acids.

This CDR3 is CAISEPAGGNNEQFF. The CDR3 region has the DNA TGTGCCATCAGTGAGCCAGCGGGGGGGAACAATGAGCAGTTCTTC. This sequence joins TRBV10-3 and TRBJ2-1; 10 bases map to TRBD2. Trimming took 2 bases from V and 5 from J; bases not matched to a gene: 3. CDR3 length: 15 residues. Germline V gene sequence: CDR1 ENHRY, CDR2 SYGVKD.